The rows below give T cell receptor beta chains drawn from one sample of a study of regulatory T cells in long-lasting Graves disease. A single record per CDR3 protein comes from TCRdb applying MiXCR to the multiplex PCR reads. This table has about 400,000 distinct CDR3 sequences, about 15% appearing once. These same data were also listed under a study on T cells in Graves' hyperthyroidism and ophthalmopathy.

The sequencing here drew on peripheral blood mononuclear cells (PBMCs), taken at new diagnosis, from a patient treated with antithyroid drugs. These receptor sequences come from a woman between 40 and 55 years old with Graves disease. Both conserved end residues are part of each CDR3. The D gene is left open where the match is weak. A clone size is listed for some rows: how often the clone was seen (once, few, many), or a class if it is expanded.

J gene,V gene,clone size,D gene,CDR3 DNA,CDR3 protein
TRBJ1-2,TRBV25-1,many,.,TGTGCCAGCAGTGACGGGGGCAGAGAAAACTATGGCTACACCTTC,CASSDGGRENYGYTF
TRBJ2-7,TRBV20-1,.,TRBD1,TGCAGTGCCACCTGGGACAGGGACTACGAGCAGTACTTC,CSATWDRDYEQYF
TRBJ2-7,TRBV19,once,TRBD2,TGTGCCTGGACTAGCGGGGACAGTTCCTACGAGCAGTACTTC,CAWTSGDSSYEQYF
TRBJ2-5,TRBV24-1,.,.,TGTGCCACCAGTGAGGGGTCTGGACTCTACCAGTACTTC,CATSEGSGLYQYF
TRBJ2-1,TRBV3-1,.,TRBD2,TGTGCCAGCAGCCTACGAAAGAAGACTAGCGGGATGATGGATGAGCAGTTCTTC,CASSLRKKTSGMMDEQFF
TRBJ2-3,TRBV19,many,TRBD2,TGTGCCAGTAGTCCGGGGACTAGCTCCCGCACAGATACGCAGTATTTT,CASSPGTSSRTDTQYF
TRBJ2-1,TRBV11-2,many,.,TGTGCCAGCAGCTTACGCAGGGCGCCCAGCTCCTACAATGAGCAGTTCTTC,CASSLRRAPSSYNEQFF
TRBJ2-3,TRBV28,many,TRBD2,TGTGCCAGCAGTCCCAGGGGACTAGCGTCTAGCACAGATACGCAGTATTTT,CASSPRGLASSTDTQYF
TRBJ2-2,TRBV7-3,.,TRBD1,TGTGCCAGCAGCTTCGGGACAGGGGTCGGGGAGCTGTTTTTT,CASSFGTGVGELFF
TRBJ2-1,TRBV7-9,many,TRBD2,TGTGCCAGCAGCCCGCCGACTAGCGGGAGCAGGTACAATGAGCAATTCTTC,CASSPPTSGSRYNEQFF
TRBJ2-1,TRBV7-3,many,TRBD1,TGTGCCAGCAGCCTATGGACAGGGGCCCGCCATGAGCAGTTCTTC,CASSLWTGARHEQFF
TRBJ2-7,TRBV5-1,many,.,TGCGCCAGCAGCTTGGCAAGGGTAGGCTACGAGCAGTACTTC,CASSLARVGYEQYF
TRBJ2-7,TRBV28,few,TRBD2,TGTGCCAGCAGTTTACGGGGCCTAGCGGAAGTCCTGCAGTACTTC,CASSLRGLAEVLQYF
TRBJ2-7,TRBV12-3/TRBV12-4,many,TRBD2,TGTGCCAGCAGTTTGTTAGCGGGAGGGTCCGAGCAGTACTTC,CASSLLAGGSEQYF
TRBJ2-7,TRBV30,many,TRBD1,TGTGCCTGGAGTGAGGCAGGGGGCGACGAGCAGTACTTC,CAWSEAGGDEQYF
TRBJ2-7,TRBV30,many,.,TGTGCCTGGAGTTTCCAAGCGGGCGAGCAGTACTTC,CAWSFQAGEQYF
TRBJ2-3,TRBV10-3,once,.,TGTGCCATCAGTGCGACACTCGGGACAGATACGCAGTATTTT,CAISATLGTDTQYF
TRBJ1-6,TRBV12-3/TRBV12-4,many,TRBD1,TGTGCCAGCAGACCCGGACAGGGCACGGGTAATTCACCCCTCCACTTT,CASRPGQGTGNSPLHF